This TCR beta chain is from a study of cytomegalovirus exposure and HLA in healthy donors. Libraries were prepared by immunoSEQ multiplex PCR; TCRdb keeps only in-frame clonotypes and omits some of them. The table shows some 86,000 clones, with approximately 94% occurring only once. Looked up from germline, CDR1 is MNHEY and CDR2 is SVGAGI. V was pared by 10 bases and J by 8 bases, with 14 bases between. The CDR3 runs 11 residues. The source material was PBMCs. The chain is built from TRBV6-5 and TRBJ1-2, with D uncertain. This clonotype originated in a woman aged 25 to 39 in good health and CMV-seronegative. The CDR3 nucleotides read TGTGCCACCTCTCAAATACAAGGCTACACCTTC. It translates to CATSQIQGYTF.